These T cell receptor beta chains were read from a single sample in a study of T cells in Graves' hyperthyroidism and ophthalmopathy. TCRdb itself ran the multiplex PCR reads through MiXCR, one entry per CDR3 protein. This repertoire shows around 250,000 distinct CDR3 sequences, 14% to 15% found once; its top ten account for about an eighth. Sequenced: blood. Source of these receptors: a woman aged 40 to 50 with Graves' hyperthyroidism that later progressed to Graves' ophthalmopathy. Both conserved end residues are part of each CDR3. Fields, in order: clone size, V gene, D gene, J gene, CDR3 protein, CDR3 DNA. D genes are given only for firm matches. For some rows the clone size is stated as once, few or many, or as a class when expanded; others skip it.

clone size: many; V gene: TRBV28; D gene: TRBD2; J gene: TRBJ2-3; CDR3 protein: CASSPGGDVTDTQYF; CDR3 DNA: TGTGCCAGCAGTCCCGGGGGGGACGTTACAGATACGCAGTATTTT
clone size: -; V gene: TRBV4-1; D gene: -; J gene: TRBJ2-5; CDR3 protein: CASSQGRLGTFDAQYF; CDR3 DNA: TGCGCCAGCAGCCAAGGGAGGCTGGGAACATTTGATGCCCAGTACTTC
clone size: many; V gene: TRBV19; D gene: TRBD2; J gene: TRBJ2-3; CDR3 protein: CASTLRYQREWSDTQYF; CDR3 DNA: TGTGCCAGTACCCTAAGGTACCAGCGGGAGTGGTCTGATACGCAGTATTTT
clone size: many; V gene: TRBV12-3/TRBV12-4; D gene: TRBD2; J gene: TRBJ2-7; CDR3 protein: CASSFGAGVQYEQYF; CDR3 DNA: TGTGCCAGCAGTTTTGGGGCGGGAGTTCAATACGAGCAGTACTTC
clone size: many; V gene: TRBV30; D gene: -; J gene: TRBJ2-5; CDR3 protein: CAWSASGPETQYF; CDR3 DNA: TGTGCCTGGAGTGCGAGCGGGCCAGAGACCCAGTACTTC
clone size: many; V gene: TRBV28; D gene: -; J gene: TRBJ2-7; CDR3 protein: CASSFDRLIYEQYF; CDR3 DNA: TGTGCCAGCAGTTTTGACAGACTAATCTACGAGCAGTACTTC
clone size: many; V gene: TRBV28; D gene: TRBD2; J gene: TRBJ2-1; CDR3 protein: CASSPPGLAGGSYNEQFF; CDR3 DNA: TGTGCCAGCAGTCCGCCGGGACTAGCGGGAGGTTCCTACAATGAGCAGTTCTTC
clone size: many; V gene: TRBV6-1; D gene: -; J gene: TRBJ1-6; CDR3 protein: CASKGSGNSPLHF; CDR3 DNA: TGTGCCAGCAAAGGCTCCGGGAATTCACCCCTCCACTTT
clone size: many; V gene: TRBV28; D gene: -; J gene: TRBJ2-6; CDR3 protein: CASSLWTDSGANVLTF; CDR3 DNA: TGTGCCAGCAGTTTATGGACAGACTCTGGGGCCAACGTCCTGACTTTC
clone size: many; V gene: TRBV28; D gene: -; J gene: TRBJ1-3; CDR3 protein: CASSFGGAHSGNTIYF; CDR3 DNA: TGTGCCAGCAGTTTCGGGGGCGCGCACTCTGGAAACACCATATATTTT
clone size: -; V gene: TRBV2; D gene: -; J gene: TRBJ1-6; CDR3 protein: CASSQRTFTNSPLHF; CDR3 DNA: TGTGCCAGCAGCCAAAGGACCTTTACGAATTCACCCCTCCACTTT
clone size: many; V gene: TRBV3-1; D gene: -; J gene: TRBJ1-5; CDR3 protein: CASSHREKNQPQHF; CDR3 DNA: TGTGCCAGCAGCCACCGGGAGAAGAATCAGCCCCAGCATTTT
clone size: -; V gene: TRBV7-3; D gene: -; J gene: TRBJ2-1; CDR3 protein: CASSPQRAIVLDEQFF; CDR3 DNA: TGTGCCAGCAGCCCCCAGCGGGCCATAGTCCTGGATGAGCAGTTCTTC
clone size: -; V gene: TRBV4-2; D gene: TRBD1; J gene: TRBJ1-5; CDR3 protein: CASARTGGGDQPQHF; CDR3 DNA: TGTGCCAGCGCCCGGACAGGGGGCGGGGATCAGCCCCAGCATTTT
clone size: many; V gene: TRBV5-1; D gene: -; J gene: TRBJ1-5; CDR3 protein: CASSLDGQSQPQHF; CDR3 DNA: TGCGCCAGCAGCTTGGACGGACAGTCTCAGCCCCAGCATTTT
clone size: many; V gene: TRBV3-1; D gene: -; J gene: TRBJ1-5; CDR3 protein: CASSPYIGVGNQPQHF; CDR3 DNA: TGTGCCAGCAGCCCTTACATCGGGGTAGGCAATCAGCCCCAGCATTTT
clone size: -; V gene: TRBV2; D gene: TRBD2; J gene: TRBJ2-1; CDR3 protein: CASREGLAKEQFF; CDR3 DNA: TGTGCCAGCAGGGAGGGACTAGCAAAGGAGCAGTTCTTC
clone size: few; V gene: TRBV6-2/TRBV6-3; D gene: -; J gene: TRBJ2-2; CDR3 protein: CASSVLSAGELFF; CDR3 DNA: TGTGCCAGCAGTGTCCTTTCTGCCGGGGAGCTGTTTTTT
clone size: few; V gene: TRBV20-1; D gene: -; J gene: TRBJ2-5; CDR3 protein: CSASRENGETQYF; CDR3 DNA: TGCAGTGCTAGCAGGGAGAACGGAGAGACCCAGTACTTC
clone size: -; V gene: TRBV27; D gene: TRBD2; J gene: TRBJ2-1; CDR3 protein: CASSLLGPMGLTNEQFF; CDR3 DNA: TGTGCCAGCAGTTTATTGGGCCCAATGGGACTAACCAATGAGCAGTTCTTC
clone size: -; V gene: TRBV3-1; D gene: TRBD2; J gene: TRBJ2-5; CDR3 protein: CASSRAGQETQYF; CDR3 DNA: TGTGCCAGCAGCCGAGCGGGGCAAGAGACCCAGTACTTC
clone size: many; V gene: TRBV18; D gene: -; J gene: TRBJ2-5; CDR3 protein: CASSPKAEGQETQYF; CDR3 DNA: TGTGCCAGCTCACCAAAGGCCGAAGGCCAAGAGACCCAGTACTTC
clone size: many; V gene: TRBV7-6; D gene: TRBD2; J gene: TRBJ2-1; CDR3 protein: CASSLDAGGSYNEQFF; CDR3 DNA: TGTGCCAGCAGCTTAGATGCGGGGGGCTCCTACAATGAGCAGTTCTTC
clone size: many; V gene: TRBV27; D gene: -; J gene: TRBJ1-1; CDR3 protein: CASRLGPGTTEAFF; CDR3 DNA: TGTGCCAGCAGGTTAGGCCCCGGGACTACTGAAGCTTTCTTT
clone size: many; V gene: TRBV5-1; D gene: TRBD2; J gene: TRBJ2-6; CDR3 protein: CASSLASGASGANVLTF; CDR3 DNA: TGCGCCAGCAGCTTAGCTAGCGGGGCCTCTGGGGCCAACGTCCTGACTTTC
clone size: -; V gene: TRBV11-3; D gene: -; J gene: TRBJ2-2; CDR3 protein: CASSFESAGELFF; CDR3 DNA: TGTGCCAGCAGCTTCGAATCGGCCGGGGAGCTGTTTTTT
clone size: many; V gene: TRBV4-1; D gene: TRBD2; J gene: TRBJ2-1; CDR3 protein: CASSRSHSGNQRWNEQFF; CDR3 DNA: TGCGCCAGCAGCCGGTCCCATAGCGGGAACCAACGATGGAATGAGCAGTTCTTC